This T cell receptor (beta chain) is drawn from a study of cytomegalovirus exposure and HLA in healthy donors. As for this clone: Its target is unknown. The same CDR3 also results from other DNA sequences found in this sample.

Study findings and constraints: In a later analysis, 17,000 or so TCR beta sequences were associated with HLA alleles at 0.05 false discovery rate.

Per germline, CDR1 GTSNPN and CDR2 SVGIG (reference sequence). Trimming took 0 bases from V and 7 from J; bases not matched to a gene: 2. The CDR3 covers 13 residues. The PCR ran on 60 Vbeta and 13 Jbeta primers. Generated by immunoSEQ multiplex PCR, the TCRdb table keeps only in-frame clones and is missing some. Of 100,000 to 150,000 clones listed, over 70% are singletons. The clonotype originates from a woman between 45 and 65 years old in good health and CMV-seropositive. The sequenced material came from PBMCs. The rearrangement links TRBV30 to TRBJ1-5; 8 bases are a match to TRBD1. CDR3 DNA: TGTGCCTGGAGTGTACAGGGGGGCCAGCCCCAGCATTTT. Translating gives CAWSVQGGQPQHF.